The present T cell receptor beta chain was sequenced within a study of T-cell reconstitution after alpha-beta-depleted transplantation in children. This clonotype appeared many times. Unique molecular identifiers were incorporated during preparation of the TCRbeta library. TCRdb reprocessed the PCR reads via MiXCR and lists one record per CDR3 protein. The sample holds about 610,000 distinct CDR3 sequences, approximately 10% seen once. V was cut by 2 bases and J by 4 bases, with 11 bases left in between. The germline CDR1 and CDR2 sequences are DFQATT and SNEGSKA (reference sequence). This CDR3 has 13 residues.

Here the sequenced sample was PBMCs from the stem cell graft donor, taken from the stem cell graft. This receptor was taken from a human donor who donated a stem cell graft to a child with acute myeloid leukemia. The V and J genes are TRBV20-1 and TRBJ1-2; D is perhaps TRBD1 (5 bases). CDR3 region: CSARIQGFYGYTF. The DNA for the CDR3 is TGCAGTGCTAGAATTCAGGGTTTCTATGGCTACACCTTC.